This passage covers 18 T cell receptor beta chains from one sample sequenced in a study of blood T cells in healthy people across ages (dated by TCRdb to between 2014 and 2017). The library was generated by 5' RACE. Sequencing took place on an Illumina HiSeq 2500. A second PCR of about 7 to 12 cycles was run with a J-beta primer mix and a sample-barcoded 5' primer. In-frame beta chains were kept once TCRdb had trimmed the public reads at Q25 with fastp and called clones with MiXCR. Rows with one shared CDR3 protein collapse into an entry with the most common genes and DNA. The sample table shows fewer than 950,000 distinct CDR3 sequences, and about 37% are seen once. The ten largest make up around 13% of the sample. The sequenced sample consisted of blood. The origin of the receptors is a man between 18 and 29 years old in good health.

This clonotype was picked up a small number of times. The CDR3 DNA reads as TGCGCCAGCAGCCTAGACACAGGGGCGACTTGGCCCCAGCATTTT. Encoded protein: CASSLDTGATWPQHF. The chain is built from TRBV4-3 and TRBJ1-5; 7 bases fit TRBD1. Germline-derived CDR1 and CDR2 are LGHNA and YSLEER. This CDR3 contains 15 residues. The ends lost 4 bases at V and 9 bases at J; junction bases unmatched: 12.

This chain connects TRBV4-2 to TRBJ2-3, with D perhaps matching TRBD1 or TRBD2 (5 bases each). The CDR3 has 18 residues. The V end lost 1 base, the J end lost 7 bases, and 24 bases lay between the germline ends. Germline-derived CDR1 and CDR2 are LGHNA and YNFKEQ. The CDR3, as DNA: TGTGCCAGCAGCCAAGCAGTTACCGGGACCGGATTTCTTTATACGCAGTATTTT. Translating it yields CASSQAVTGTGFLYTQYF.

The V call is TRBV4-3, the J call TRBJ1-5, with D perhaps TRBD1 (5 bases). CDR1 and CDR2 from the germline V gene are LGHNA and YSLEER. The CDR3 is made up of 18 amino acids. V shed 0 bases and J shed 0 bases, with 15 bases lying between them. CDR3 protein: CASSQDIVQGYSNQPQHF. CDR3 in DNA: TGCGCCAGCAGCCAAGATATCGTCCAGGGTTATAGCAATCAGCCCCAGCATTTT.

This clonotype was seen a few times. V is TRBV12-3 or TRBV12-4 and J is TRBJ2-5; 9 bases fit TRBD1. There are 12 residues in the CDR3. The junction had 7 bases not matched to a gene; V was cut back by 6 bases and J by 11 bases. The CDR3 spells CASSTGGTEQYF. In DNA form, the CDR3 reads TGTGCCAGCAGCACAGGGGGCACTGAGCAGTACTTC.

This clonotype showed up just a few times. J is TRBJ2-1 and V is TRBV7-2; 8 nucleotides match TRBD1. The CDR3 is 15 amino acids. Trimming took 5 bases from V and 7 from J; bases not matched to a gene: 10. Germline V lookup: CDR1 SGHTA, CDR2 FQGNSA. CDR3 amino acids: CASSPADRVGNEQFF. The CDR3 nucleotides are TGTGCCAGCAGCCCAGCGGACAGGGTCGGGAATGAGCAGTTCTTC.

This clonotype was picked up many times. J is TRBJ2-1 and V is TRBV7-3; D may be TRBD2 (6 bases). CDR3 length equals 14 residues. V lost 0 bases and J 5 bases, leaving 8 bases between the germline ends. Germline CDR1 is SGHTA and CDR2 is FQGTGA. Here the CDR3 DNA reads TGTGCCAGCAGCTTAACGGGGGGAAACAATGAGCAGTTCTTC. It translates to CASSLTGGNNEQFF.

This clonotype came up a few times. In DNA form, the CDR3 reads TGTGCTAGTGCCATGAATAGCAATCAGCCCCAGCATTTT. Translating it yields CASAMNSNQPQHF. This chain connects TRBV12-5 to TRBJ1-5; D gene ambiguous. The V and J ends lost 7 bases and 0 bases respectively, with 7 bases between them. The CDR3 totals 13 residues. The germline gives CDR1 LGHNT, CDR2 FRNRAP.

This chain uses TRBV10-1 with TRBJ2-5; D is possibly TRBD1 (5 bases). V was cut by 3 bases and J by 2 bases, with 19 bases left in between. The CDR3 consists of 17 residues. Germline CDR1 is WNHNN and CDR2 is SYGVQD (reference sequence). CDR3: CASSDYGDSKMQETQYF. CDR3 DNA: TGCGCCAGCAGTGATTATGGAGACAGTAAAATGCAAGAGACCCAGTACTTC.

V usage is TRBV27 and J usage is TRBJ2-1; 7 nucleotides match TRBD1. Unmatched junction bases numbered 15, after V lost 6 bases and J lost 13 bases. The CDR3 length is 14 residues. Germline lookup yields CDR1 MNHEY and CDR2 SMNVEV (reference sequence). The CDR3 DNA is TGTGCCAGCAGACCGACAGGGTCGGTAGAGACCCAGTTCTTC. This gives the protein CASRPTGSVETQFF.

V and J are TRBV5-6 and TRBJ2-3; D gene ambiguous. The germline V gene encodes CDR1 SGHDT and CDR2 YYEEEE. V lost 6 bases, J lost 8 bases, and 16 bases lay in between. The CDR3 covers 13 residues. The CDR3 loop is CASTPLHTGTQYF. CDR3 DNA sequence: TGTGCCAGCACCCCACTCCATACGGGTACGCAGTATTTT.

This clonotype appeared a single time. This chain joins TRBV3-1 and TRBJ1-1; no definite D call. V was clipped by 4 bases and J by 1 base, with 10 bases between them. Germline V gene data show CDR1 as LGHDT and CDR2 as YNNKEL (reference sequence). The CDR3 totals 14 residues. The CDR3 is CASSPSEGNTEAFF. The CDR3 DNA follows: TGTGCCAGCAGCCCTTCCGAGGGGAACACTGAAGCTTTCTTT.

This clonotype was counted between two and nine times. The CDR3 loop is CASTLRVGGEKLFF. Here the CDR3 DNA reads TGTGCCAGCACCCTAAGGGTGGGGGGTGAAAAACTGTTTTTT. The V gene is TRBV12-3 or TRBV12-4, the J gene TRBJ1-4; possibly TRBD1 for D (5 bases). The V gene lost 7 bases and the J gene lost 7 bases, with 16 bases spanning the gap. This CDR3 has 14 amino acids.

This clonotype was recorded a few times. V is TRBV7-2 and J is TRBJ2-5; the match to TRBD1 covers 7 bases. Germline V gene sequence: CDR1 SGHTA, CDR2 FQGNSA. The CDR3 spans 14 residues. Losses at the gene ends were 1 base for V and 6 bases for J; bases not matched to a gene: 5. CDR3 residues: CASSLGQGVKTQYF. The CDR3 nucleotides read TGTGCCAGCAGCTTAGGACAGGGCGTAAAGACCCAGTACTTC.

At least ten counts were recorded for this clonotype. The chain has TRBV7-2 and TRBJ2-3, with TRBD2 matching 8 bases. This CDR3 spans 14 amino acids. Trimming took 7 bases from V and 5 from J; bases not matched to a gene: 8. Germline V lookup: CDR1 SGHTA, CDR2 FQGNSA. CDR3 in DNA: TGTGCCAGCAAGTGGCGGGGGGAAGGAGATACGCAGTATTTT. Protein: CASKWRGEGDTQYF.

V gene TRBV28 combines with J gene TRBJ2-3; D might be TRBD2 (5 bases). V gave up 7 bases and J gave up 5 bases, with 16 bases separating them. CDR3 length: 14 residues. Germline V gene data show CDR1 as MDHEN and CDR2 as SYDVKM. CDR3 residues: CASMAGRWLDTQYF. CDR3 DNA: TGTGCCAGCATGGCGGGCCGGTGGTTAGATACGCAGTATTTT.

This clonotype was seen only a few times. The CDR3 sequence: CASSLQDNEQYF. The DNA for the CDR3 is TGTGCCAGCAGCTTGCAAGACAATGAGCAGTACTTC. The V and J genes are TRBV5-4 and TRBJ2-5; no clear D gene. This CDR3 region has 12 residues. Per germline, CDR1 SGHNT and CDR2 YYREEE (reference sequence). V lost 1 base, J lost 11 bases, and 12 bases lay in between.

The J gene is TRBJ2-1, the V gene TRBV9, with D perhaps TRBD2 (6 bases). The CDR3 length is 11 residues. CDR1 and CDR2 (germline): SGDLS, YYNGEE. CDR3 protein: CASSGENKQFF. The CDR3 coding sequence is TGTGCAAGTTCGGGAGAAAACAAGCAGTTCTTC.

This clonotype was seen only a few times. The rearrangement links TRBV6-5 to TRBJ2-7; D not certain. V was shortened by 5 bases and J by 7 bases, with 21 bases between the two germline ends. The CDR3 runs to 15 residues. From germline, CDR1 is MNHEY and CDR2 SVGAGI. The CDR3 DNA is TGTGCCAGCAGTCTTACATGGGTTCGTTACAATGAGCAGTACTTC. Encoded protein: CASSLTWVRYNEQYF.